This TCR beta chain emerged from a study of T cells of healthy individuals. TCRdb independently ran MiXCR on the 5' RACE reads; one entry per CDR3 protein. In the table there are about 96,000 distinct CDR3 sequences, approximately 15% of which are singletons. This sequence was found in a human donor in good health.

CDR3 loop: CASTRGGSSYNEQFF. DNA for the CDR3: TGTGCCAGTACCCGAGGGGGGTCCTCCTACAATGAGCAGTTCTTC. The chain employs TRBV19 and TRBJ2-1; D is possibly TRBD1 or TRBD2 (6 bases each). The CDR3 has 15 amino acids. Trimming removed 7 bases at V and 0 bases at J, with 13 bases between. Germline V lookup: CDR1 LNHDA, CDR2 SQIVND (reference sequence).